Listed below are T cell receptor beta chains from one sample, sequenced in a study of cytomegalovirus exposure and HLA in healthy donors. The protocol was immunoSEQ multiplex PCR, while the TCRdb copy is restricted to in-frame clones and leaves out a portion. The record lists about 140,000 clones, of which the ten most abundant hold about 2.3%. The material sequenced was PBMCs. Receptors originate from a woman between 18 and 30 years old in good health and CMV-seronegative. Both conserved end residues are trimmed from each CDR3.

cdr3_length	v_call	cdr3_aa
12	TRBV19	ATRGRTSTDTQY
12	TRBV4-2	ASSQVGGAGELF
13	TRBV21-1	ASSKARREDEKLF
15	TRBV4-2	ASSPSGLAGTYNEQF
12	TRBV28	ASSFRTGDQPQH
10	TRBV29-1	SARTGDREAF
11	TRBV28	ASSPSGLLRPF
13	TRBV2	ASINAGRGGYGYT
13	TRBV6-4	ASSDSLETTGELF
11	TRBV27	ASSLYSQETQY
10	TRBV5-1	ASSFERETQY